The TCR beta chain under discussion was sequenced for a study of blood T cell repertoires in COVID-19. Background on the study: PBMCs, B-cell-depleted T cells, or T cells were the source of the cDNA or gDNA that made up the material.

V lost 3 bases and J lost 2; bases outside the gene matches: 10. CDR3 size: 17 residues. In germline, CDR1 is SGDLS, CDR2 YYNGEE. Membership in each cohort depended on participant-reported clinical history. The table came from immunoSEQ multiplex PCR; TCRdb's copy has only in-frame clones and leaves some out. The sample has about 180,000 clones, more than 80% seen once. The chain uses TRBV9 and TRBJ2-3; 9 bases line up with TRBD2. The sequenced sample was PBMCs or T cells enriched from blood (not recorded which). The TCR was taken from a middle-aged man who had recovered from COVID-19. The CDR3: CASSGQGLARPTDTQYF. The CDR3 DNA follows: TGTGCCAGCAGCGGACAGGGACTAGCCAGGCCCACAGATACGCAGTATTTT.